A single sample is the source of the 20 T cell receptor beta chains below, sequenced in a study of technical replicates of blood from several donors. Clones were read by immunoSEQ multiplex PCR, and TCRdb kept only the in-frame ones, dropping some. The table lists tens of thousands of clones, 90% to 95% of them singletons, with 4.5% to 5% in the top ten. Sequencing used PBMCs. The receptors were gathered from a human donor in good health. Some clones in this sample may be carry-over from other donors' samples.

This rearrangement joins TRBV5-4 to TRBJ2-4; D may be TRBD1 (7 bases). V was cut by 4 bases and J by 7 bases, with 15 bases left in between. Per germline, CDR1 SGHNT and CDR2 YYREEE (reference sequence). This CDR3 is built from 14 residues. In nucleotides, the CDR3 is TGTGCCAGCAGCGGGCGGGGACAGTTGAACATTCAGTACTTC. Translation gives CASSGRGQLNIQYF.

The rearrangement uses TRBV27 and TRBJ2-3; D not certain. Trimming removed 6 bases at V and 0 bases at J, with 10 bases between. The germline V gene has CDR1 MNHEY and CDR2 SMNVEV (reference sequence). The CDR3 extends over 14 amino acids. CDR3 DNA sequence: TGTGCCAGCAGCCAATCCCAGAGCACAGATACGCAGTATTTT. This encodes CASSQSQSTDTQYF.

The chain employs TRBV7-2 and TRBJ1-6, with 9 bases that match TRBD1. The V segment lost 5 bases and the J segment 0 bases; nucleotides outside the gene matches: 5. CDR3 length equals 17 residues. From germline, CDR1 is SGHTA and CDR2 FQGNSA. The CDR3 nucleotides read TGTGCCAGCAGCGCGGGACAGGGCGACTCCTATAATTCACCCCTCCACTTT. Its protein product is CASSAGQGDSYNSPLHF.

This chain joins TRBV28 and TRBJ1-3; D perhaps matches TRBD1 (5 bases). V was shortened by 4 bases and J by 6 bases, with 16 bases between the two germline ends. The CDR3 runs 15 residues. In germline, CDR1 is MDHEN, CDR2 SYDVKM. Written as DNA, the CDR3 is TGTGCCAGCAGTTCCCGCCGGGGGGAAGCAAACACCATATATTTT. Translating gives CASSSRRGEANTIYF.

The chain joins TRBV27 to TRBJ1-2, with D uncertain. The CDR3 sequence is 16 residues long. Per germline, CDR1 MNHEY and CDR2 SMNVEV (reference sequence). V lost 1 base, J lost 0 bases, and 12 bases lay in between. As DNA, the CDR3 is TGTGCCAGCAGTTTATACCATCCCCGGGCTAACTATGGCTACACCTTC. This codes for CASSLYHPRANYGYTF.

This clone appeared once. The CDR3: CASSPSLFQGAWGYTF. The DNA of the CDR3 is TGTGCCAGCAGCCCGAGCCTTTTCCAGGGGGCTTGGGGCTACACCTTC. The chain employs TRBV7-9 and TRBJ1-2; 8 nucleotides line up with TRBD1. CDR1 and CDR2 (germline): SEHNR, FQNEAQ (reference sequence). V was clipped by 5 bases and J by 8 bases; unmatched bases: 16. The CDR3 runs 16 residues.

J is TRBJ1-4 and V is TRBV30; no firm D call. The germline V and J ends were trimmed by 2 bases and 8 bases, with 18 bases remaining between them. This CDR3 is 15 amino acids long. Germline loops: CDR1 GTSNPN, CDR2 SVGIG (reference sequence). The CDR3 region has the DNA TGTGCCTGGAGTCCAGACCCCGGCCTAGCCGAAAAACTGTTTTTT. Its protein is CAWSPDPGLAEKLFF.

The rearrangement joins TRBV5-1 to TRBJ1-4; tentative D call: TRBD1 (6 bases). V lost 4 bases and J 7 bases, leaving 14 bases between the germline ends. This CDR3 has 14 residues. The V gene's germline CDR1 is SGHRS and CDR2 YFSETQ. The CDR3 DNA reads TGCGCCAGCAGCCGAACAGGGCCGAGTGAAAAACTGTTTTTT. Protein product: CASSRTGPSEKLFF.

The V and J genes are TRBV19 and TRBJ1-3; TRBD1 might be the D (6 bases). Trimming removed 6 bases from V and 6 bases from J, with 12 bases in between. This CDR3 contains 13 residues. Germline assignment: CDR1 LNHDA and CDR2 SQIVND (reference sequence). CDR3 DNA: TGTGCCAGTAGCATGGGGGCATTAAACACCATATATTTT. It encodes CASSMGALNTIYF.

J is TRBJ2-5 and V is TRBV27; tentatively, D is TRBD2 (7 bases). The CDR3 sequence is 13 residues long. Germline CDR1 reads MNHEY; CDR2 reads SMNVEV (reference sequence). With 9 bases removed from V and 4 bases from J, the gap between germline ends came to 15 bases. The CDR3 spells CASRGIAGETQYF. The CDR3 region has the DNA TGTGCCAGTAGGGGGATAGCGGGAGAGACCCAGTACTTC.

This clone was detected once. The V call is TRBV27, the J call TRBJ2-2; 9 nucleotides match TRBD1. Trimming cost V 6 bases and J 7 bases; bases outside gene matches: 9. CDR1 MNHEY and CDR2 SMNVEV come from the germline V gene (reference sequence). The CDR3 has 15 residues. The DNA for the CDR3 is TGTGCCAGCAGACCCGGGACAGGGCTTATCGGGGAGCTGTTTTTT. Protein sequence: CASRPGTGLIGELFF.

This chain uses TRBV7-2 with TRBJ2-7; 7 nucleotides line up with TRBD2. The V gene end was trimmed by 6 bases and the J gene end by 4 bases; junction bases not matched to a gene: 6. Germline CDR1 reads SGHTA; CDR2 reads FQGNSA. The CDR3 contains 13 residues. DNA for the CDR3: TGTGCCAGCAGGAGGGAGGGAGAGTACGAGCAGTACTTC. It yields the protein CASRREGEYEQYF.

The J gene is TRBJ1-4, the V gene TRBV4-1; D unclear. Trimming took 4 bases from V and 5 from J, leaving 11 bases between them. CDR3 length: 14 amino acids. Germline V lookup: CDR1 MGHRA, CDR2 YSYEKL. DNA for the CDR3: TGCGCCAGCAGCCGTAACCCCACAAATGAAAAACTGTTTTTT. This codes for CASSRNPTNEKLFF.

The V and J genes are TRBV25-1 and TRBJ1-1; TRBD1 is a possible D gene (5 bases). This CDR3 contains 15 residues. In germline, CDR1 is MGHDK, CDR2 SYGVNS. V was clipped by 0 bases and J by 2 bases, with 10 bases between them. The CDR3 here is CASSEYGAVNTEAFF. Here the CDR3 DNA reads TGTGCCAGCAGTGAATATGGGGCCGTTAACACTGAAGCTTTCTTT.

This chain uses TRBV5-1 with TRBJ2-6; 11 bases map to TRBD1. Trimming took 3 bases from V and 2 from J; bases not matched to a gene: 4. The germline V gene has CDR1 SGHRS and CDR2 YFSETQ. This CDR3 contains 17 residues. CDR3 protein: CASSSGTGGPGANVLTF. The CDR3 coding sequence is TGCGCCAGCAGCTCCGGGACAGGGGGACCTGGGGCCAACGTCCTGACTTTC.

The rearrangement links TRBV5-8 to TRBJ1-4; the D gene is possibly TRBD1 (5 bases). The germline V and J ends were trimmed by 0 bases and 5 bases, with 14 bases remaining between them. The CDR3 has 16 amino acids. Germline V lookup: CDR1 SGHTS, CDR2 YDEGEE. CDR3 protein: CASSLVVQGRNEKLFF. CDR3 in DNA: TGTGCCAGCAGCTTGGTGGTTCAGGGTCGAAATGAAAAACTGTTTTTT.

The CDR3 protein is CASSMSGTSGRAVIQYF. The CDR3 DNA follows: TGTGCCAGCAGCATGAGCGGGACTAGCGGGAGGGCGGTCATTCAGTACTTC. The chain uses TRBV7-2 and TRBJ2-4; TRBD2 aligns across 16 bases. J gave up 9 bases and V 5 bases, and 10 bases lay outside the gene matches. The CDR3 is 17 residues long. Germline V CDR1 and CDR2: SGHTA, FQGNSA.

The J gene is TRBJ2-7, the V gene TRBV13; 16 bases are a match to TRBD2. CDR1 PRHDT and CDR2 FYEKMQ come from the germline V gene (reference sequence). This CDR3 contains 16 residues. V shed 3 bases, J shed 6 bases, and the junction held 5 bases outside the gene matches. The CDR3 bases are TGTGCCAGCAGCTTGGGGACTAGCGGGAGGGCAAGCGAGCAGTACTTC. Translated: CASSLGTSGRASEQYF.

This rearrangement joins TRBV4-3 to TRBJ2-5; a possible D gene is TRBD2 (6 bases). The CDR3 is 15 residues long. Germline loops: CDR1 LGHNA, CDR2 YSLEER. V dropped 1 base and J dropped 5 bases, with 14 bases sitting between them. The CDR3: CASSQGVGGRETQYF. The CDR3 DNA follows: TGCGCCAGCAGCCAAGGGGTTGGAGGGCGGGAGACCCAGTACTTC.

The chain joins TRBV12-5 to TRBJ2-5; no firm D call. In germline, CDR1 is LGHNT, CDR2 FRNRAP. Deletions cut 7 bases from V and 4 bases from J, with 10 bases between. This CDR3 has 12 residues. In DNA, the CDR3 is TGTGCTAGTGCCCCGCCCGGAGAGACCCAGTACTTC. As protein: CASAPPGETQYF.